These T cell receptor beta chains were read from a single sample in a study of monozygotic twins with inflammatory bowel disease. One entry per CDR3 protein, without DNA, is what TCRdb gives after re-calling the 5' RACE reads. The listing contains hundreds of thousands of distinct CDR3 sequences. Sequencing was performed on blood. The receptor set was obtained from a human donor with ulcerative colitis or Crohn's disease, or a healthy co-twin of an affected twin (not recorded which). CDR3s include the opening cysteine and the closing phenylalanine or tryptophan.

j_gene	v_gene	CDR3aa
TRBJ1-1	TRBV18	CVTRGGIDTEAFF
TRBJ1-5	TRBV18	CASSLGDVAQPQHF
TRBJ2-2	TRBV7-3	CASSLADAGELFF
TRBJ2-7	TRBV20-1	CSATFTGVPYEQYF
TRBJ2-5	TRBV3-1	CASSQGYQRGETQYF
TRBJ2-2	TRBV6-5	CASSSPTGANTGELFF
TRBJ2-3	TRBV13	CASSSWQAGVSDTQYF
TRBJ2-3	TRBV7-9	CASSFPEEVGTGSYF
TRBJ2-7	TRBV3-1	CASSQANYEQYF
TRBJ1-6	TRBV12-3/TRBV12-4	CASSFRVPPLHF
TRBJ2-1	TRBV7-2	CASSRRLAGGNYNEQFF
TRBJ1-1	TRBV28	CASSRTGPAHTEAFF
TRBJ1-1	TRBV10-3	CAISESDRPNTEVFF
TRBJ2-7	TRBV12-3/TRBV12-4	CASSRDRVSYEQYF
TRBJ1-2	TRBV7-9	CASSLARTPLDGYTF
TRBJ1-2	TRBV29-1	CSVGGQATTNYGYTF
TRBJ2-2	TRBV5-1	CASSSEGRLTGELLF
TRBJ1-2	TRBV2	CASRITDRDRGYTF
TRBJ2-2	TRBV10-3	CAISEDSANTGELFF
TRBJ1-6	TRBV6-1	CASSEVGIVSPLHF
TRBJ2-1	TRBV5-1	CASSHGSGVLSYNEQFF
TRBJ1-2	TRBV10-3	CAISGQADYGYTF
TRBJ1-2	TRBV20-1	CSAHARTGDGGYTF
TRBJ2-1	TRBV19	CASTRGPYEQFF
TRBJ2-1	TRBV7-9	CASSLAPDRANEQFF
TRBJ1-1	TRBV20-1	CSALTVRTEAFF
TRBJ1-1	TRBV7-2	CASSFGGWGTEAFF
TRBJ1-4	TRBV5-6	CASSRDGNTLFF
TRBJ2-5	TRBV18	CASSQRAPQETQYF
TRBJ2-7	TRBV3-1	CASSLQGPSSYEQYF
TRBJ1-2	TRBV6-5	CASSFGGDGYTF
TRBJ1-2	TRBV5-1	CASSLGTDRTYGYTF
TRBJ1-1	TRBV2	CASSERGHYTEAFF
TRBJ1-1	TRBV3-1	CASSREGRPGTEAFF
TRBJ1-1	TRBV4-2	CASSPRQTNTEAFF
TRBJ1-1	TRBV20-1	CSARPWTGKNTEAFF
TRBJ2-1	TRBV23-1	CASSRVLHRIYNEQFF
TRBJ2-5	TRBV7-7	CASSPGTRQGNQETQYF
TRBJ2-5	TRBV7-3	CASSLNAGLETQYF
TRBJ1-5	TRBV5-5	CASSENSNQPQHF
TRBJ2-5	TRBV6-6	CASSYPADTQYF
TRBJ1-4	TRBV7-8	CASSLRTGGEKLFF
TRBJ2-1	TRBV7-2	CASRGQGSNEQFF
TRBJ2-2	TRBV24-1	CATSDLPLTTNTGELFF